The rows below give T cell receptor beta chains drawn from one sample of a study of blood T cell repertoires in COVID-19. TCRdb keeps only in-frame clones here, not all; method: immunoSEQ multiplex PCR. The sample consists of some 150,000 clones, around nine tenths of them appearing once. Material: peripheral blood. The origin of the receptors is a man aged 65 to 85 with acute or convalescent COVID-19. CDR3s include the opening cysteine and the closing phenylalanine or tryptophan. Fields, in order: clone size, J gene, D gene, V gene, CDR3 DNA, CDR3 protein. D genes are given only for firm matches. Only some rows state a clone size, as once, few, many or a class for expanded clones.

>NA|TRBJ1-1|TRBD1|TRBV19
TGTGCCAGTAGGCAAACAGGGGGTTGGGACACTGAAGCTTTCTTT
CASRQTGGWDTEAFF
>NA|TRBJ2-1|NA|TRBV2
TGTGCCAGCAGTGCGCGGCAGGGGTCCTACAATGAGCAGTTCTTC
CASSARQGSYNEQFF
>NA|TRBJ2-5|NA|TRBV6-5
TGTGCCAGCAGGGGGCTAGCGTTGGTCCAAGAGACCCAGTACTTC
CASRGLALVQETQYF
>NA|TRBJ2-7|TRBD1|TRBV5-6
TGTGCCAGCAGATCTCAGGGGGCCTACGAGCAGTACTTC
CASRSQGAYEQYF
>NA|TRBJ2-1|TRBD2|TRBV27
TGTGCCAGCAGGCCTCGACTAGCGGGAGACTACAATGAGCAGTTCTTC
CASRPRLAGDYNEQFF
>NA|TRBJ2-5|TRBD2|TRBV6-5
TGTGCCAGCAGCGGGAGGGCCAAGGGGGAGACCCAGTACTTC
CASSGRAKGETQYF
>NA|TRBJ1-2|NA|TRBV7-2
TGTGCCAGCAGCTTAGCGTGGGACACCCCTAACTATGGCTACACCTTC
CASSLAWDTPNYGYTF
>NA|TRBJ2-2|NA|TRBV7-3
TGTGCCAGCAGCTTTGGCCCCGGGGAGCTGTTTTTT
CASSFGPGELFF
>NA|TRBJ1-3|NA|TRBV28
TGTGCCAGCTCGGACAGTTTGCCTGGAAACACCATATATTTT
CASSDSLPGNTIYF
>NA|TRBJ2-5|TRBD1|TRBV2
TGTGCCAGCAGCTGGGACAGGGGGGCAGAGACCCAGTACTTC
CASSWDRGAETQYF
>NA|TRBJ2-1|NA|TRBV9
TGTGCCAGCAGCTGGGGGCTGAGGAATGAGCAGTTCTTC
CASSWGLRNEQFF
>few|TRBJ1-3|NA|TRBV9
TGTGCCAGCAGCCCCCTCCAGGGTACTGGAAACACCATATATTTT
CASSPLQGTGNTIYF
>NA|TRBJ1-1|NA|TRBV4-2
TGTGCCAGCAGCCATGGGGGGGACACTGAAGCTTTCTTT
CASSHGGDTEAFF
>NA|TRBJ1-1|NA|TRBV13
TGTGCCAGCAGCTTATCCATAACCAGGTACGCTGAAGCTTTCTTT
CASSLSITRYAEAFF
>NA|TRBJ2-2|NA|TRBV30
TGTGCCTGGAAAGGGGACTCACTGAACACCGGGGAGCTGTTTTTT
CAWKGDSLNTGELFF
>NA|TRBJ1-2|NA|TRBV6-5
TGTGCCACAAGAACATACATTGAAGATGGCTACACCTTC
CATRTYIEDGYTF
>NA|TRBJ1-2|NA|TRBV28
TGTGCCAGCAGCAATCTAGGGGCTGACTATGGCTACACCTTC
CASSNLGADYGYTF
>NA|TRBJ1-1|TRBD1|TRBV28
TGTGCCAGCAGTTTATCCGGGACAGGGTCGACTGAAGCTTTCTTT
CASSLSGTGSTEAFF
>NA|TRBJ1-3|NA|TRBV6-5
TGTGCCAGCAGGCGGGCCCCCGAAAACACCATATATTTT
CASRRAPENTIYF
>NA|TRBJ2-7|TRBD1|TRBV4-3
TGCGCCAGCAGCCAAGATTTCGGGACAGTCTACGAGCAGTACTTC
CASSQDFGTVYEQYF
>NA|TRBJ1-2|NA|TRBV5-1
TGCGCCAGCAGCTTGGACAGGCTAAACTATGGCTACACCTTC
CASSLDRLNYGYTF
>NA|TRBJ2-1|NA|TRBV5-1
TGCGCCAGCAGCTTGGGACAGGAGAGCTCCTACAATGAGCAGTTCTTC
CASSLGQESSYNEQFF
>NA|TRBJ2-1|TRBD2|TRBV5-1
TGCGCCAGCAGCTATCTAGCGGGGGCCCCCTCCTACAATGAGCAGTTCTTC
CASSYLAGAPSYNEQFF
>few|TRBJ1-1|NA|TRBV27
TGTGCCAGCAGTTCCCTAATGAACACTGAAGCTTTCTTT
CASSSLMNTEAFF